Described below is a single T cell receptor (beta chain) sequence and its context. This table comes from immunoSEQ multiplex PCR, and its TCRdb copy is limited to in-frame clones, with some not included. In the table there are 130,000 or so clones, 80% to 90% of which are singletons. The germline V gene encodes CDR1 MNHEY and CDR2 SVGAGI. V was clipped by 5 bases and J by 7 bases; unmatched bases: 5. The CDR3 is 13 residues long. The sample originates from a study of cytomegalovirus exposure and HLA in healthy donors. Sequences were obtained from PBMCs. The chain combines TRBV6-5 with TRBJ2-5; 9 bases line up with TRBD1. The sequence was obtained from a woman aged 18-30 years in good health and CMV-seropositive. The CDR3 here is CASSKTGGATQYF. The CDR3, as DNA: TGTGCCAGCAGTAAGACAGGGGGAGCGACCCAGTACTTC.